Each of the 28 T cell receptor beta chains below was sequenced from the same sample in a study of blood T cell repertoires in COVID-19. Libraries were prepared by immunoSEQ multiplex PCR; TCRdb keeps only in-frame clonotypes and omits some of them. The sample has some 240,000 clones, approximately 92% seen once. Sample: peripheral blood. All receptors come from a woman in her thirties or forties who had recovered from COVID-19.

The chain has TRBV25-1 and TRBJ1-3; D is unresolved. Germline loops: CDR1 MGHDK, CDR2 SYGVNS. This CDR3 spans 12 amino acids. The ends were cut back, 5 bases at V and 4 bases at J, with 6 bases in the middle. The CDR3 loop reads CASSQLGNTIYF. In DNA form, the CDR3 reads TGTGCCAGCAGTCAGTTGGGAAACACCATATATTTT.

The chain employs TRBV5-1 and TRBJ2-1; 14 nucleotides agree with TRBD2. Germline CDR1 SGHRS, CDR2 YFSETQ. The V gene end was trimmed by 4 bases and the J gene end by 8 bases; junction bases not matched to a gene: 8. CDR3 size: 16 residues. The CDR3 nucleotides read TGCGCCAGCAGCATCGGGACTAGCGGGAGAGGTTATGAGCAGTTCTTC. It translates to CASSIGTSGRGYEQFF.

This rearrangement joins TRBV5-5 to TRBJ2-5; 9 nucleotides line up with TRBD1. The CDR3 loop spans 14 amino acids. J lost 4 bases, V lost 4 bases, and 5 bases had no gene match. Germline CDR1 is SGHKS and CDR2 is YYEKEE (reference sequence). CDR3 loop: CASSTLDRGETQYF. The CDR3 nucleotides are TGTGCCAGCAGCACCCTGGACAGGGGAGAGACCCAGTACTTC.

The chain carries TRBV28 and TRBJ1-5; 10 nucleotides align to TRBD1. This CDR3 has 15 residues. CDR1 and CDR2 from the germline V gene are MDHEN and SYDVKM. With V trimmed by 5 bases and J by 9 bases, 10 bases remained unmatched. Here the CDR3 DNA reads TGTGCCAGCAGTGGTGGGACAGGGGCCCAGCGGCCCCAGCATTTT. Translated, it gives CASSGGTGAQRPQHF.

This clone was counted at least ten times. The chain has TRBV5-1 and TRBJ1-6; tentatively, D is TRBD1 (6 bases). The CDR3 consists of 18 residues. Germline lookup yields CDR1 SGHRS and CDR2 YFSETQ. V was trimmed by 0 bases and J by 4 bases, leaving 17 bases between them. CDR3 coding DNA: TGCGCCAGCAGCTTGGGATCGGCCCCAGGGGAATATAATTCACCCCTCCACTTT. Amino acid sequence: CASSLGSAPGEYNSPLHF.

CDR3 region: CASSLGDRSNYGYTF. The CDR3 region has the DNA TGTGCCAGCAGCTTAGGAGACAGGTCTAACTATGGCTACACCTTC. The chain employs TRBV7-8 and TRBJ1-2, with a weak D call TRBD1 (6 bases). Deletions cut 1 base from V and 0 bases from J, with 9 bases between. Per the germline V gene, CDR1 is SGHVS and CDR2 is FQNEAQ. This CDR3 comprises 15 residues.

This chain connects TRBV2 to TRBJ1-5, with D possibly TRBD1 on 5 matching bases. Germline V lookup: CDR1 SNHLY, CDR2 FYNNEI. V lost 3 bases and J lost 3, with 12 bases in between. The CDR3 covers 15 residues. The CDR3 DNA reads as TGTGCCAGCAGTGACCTCGGAGGGGTCAATCAGCCCCAGCATTTT. It translates to CASSDLGGVNQPQHF.

The rearrangement uses TRBV29-1 and TRBJ2-1, with no clear D. CDR1 and CDR2 (germline): SQVTM, ANQGSEA. V gave up 4 bases and J gave up 8 bases, with 9 bases separating them. The CDR3 covers 11 residues. For the CDR3, the DNA is TGCAGCGTTGTCGTTTTCGATGAGCAGTTCTTC. Translation gives CSVVVFDEQFF.

This clone was seen a few times. This chain joins TRBV14 and TRBJ2-7; D is perhaps TRBD2 (6 bases). The V end was cut by 0 bases, the J end by 3 bases, with 21 bases between. This CDR3 contains 18 residues. Germline CDR1 SGHDN, CDR2 FVKESK. The CDR3 DNA reads TGTGCCAGCAGCCAAGAGCGGGCGCGCGGGACGATCTGCTACGAGCAGTACGTC. Amino acid sequence: CASSQERARGTICYEQYV.

This clone showed up just a few times. The V gene is TRBV6-1, the J gene TRBJ1-3, with no clear D. The germline gives CDR1 MNHNS, CDR2 SASEGT. V was clipped by 4 bases and J by 0 bases, with 13 bases between them. The CDR3 is 16 amino acids. The CDR3 DNA reads TGTGCCAGCAGTGCATCTTTGACTAGCTCTGGAAACACCATATATTTT. Translating it yields CASSASLTSSGNTIYF.

V usage is TRBV21-1 and J usage is TRBJ2-7; the table calls TRBD1, which could not be checked here. TRBV21-1 is a pseudogene locus. CDR3 length equals 18 residues. The CDR3 DNA sequence: TGTGCCAGCAGCAAAGCGCGGACCCCTAACAGGGGCGGGTACGAGCAGTACGTC. Translated, it gives CASSKARTPNRGGYEQYV.

CDR3 sequence (DNA): TGCGCCAGCAGCCGGAGCCTAGCGGGGGCAAACAATGAGCAGTTCTTC. This gives the protein CASSRSLAGANNEQFF. This chain uses TRBV5-1 with TRBJ2-1, with 10 bases identical to TRBD2. V shed 4 bases, J shed 5 bases, and the junction held 9 bases outside the gene matches. CDR1 is SGHRS and CDR2 is YFSETQ in the germline V gene. CDR3 length: 16 amino acids.

The chain couples TRBV10-3 to TRBJ2-7; TRBD1 might be the D (6 bases). The CDR3 has 14 amino acids. Germline V gives CDR1 ENHRY, CDR2 SYGVKD. V gave up 6 bases and J gave up 3 bases, with 15 bases separating them. The CDR3 protein is CAIRSGAGSYEQYF. CDR3 bases: TGTGCCATCAGGTCAGGGGCCGGAAGCTACGAGCAGTACTTC.

The V and J genes are TRBV15 and TRBJ2-4; 8 bases line up with TRBD2. The CDR3 contains 18 residues. The V gene end was trimmed by 0 bases and the J gene end by 0 bases; junction bases not matched to a gene: 7. Per the germline V gene, CDR1 is LNHNV and CDR2 is YYDKDF (reference sequence). This CDR3 reads CATSREKGLVLAKNIQYF. The CDR3 DNA reads TGTGCCACCAGCAGAGAAAAGGGACTAGTACTAGCCAAAAACATTCAGTACTTC.

The chain joins TRBV19 to TRBJ2-6; possible D gene TRBD1, 6 bases. V was cut by 3 bases and J by 0 bases, with 18 bases left in between. Germline V gene data show CDR1 as LNHDA and CDR2 as SQIVND (reference sequence). This CDR3 is built from 19 residues. The CDR3: CASSIIWTATHSGANVLTF. Written as DNA, the CDR3 is TGTGCCAGTAGTATTATCTGGACAGCGACCCACTCTGGGGCCAACGTCCTGACTTTC.

Turning to this clone: Additional DNA sequences in this sample encode the identical CDR3. This chain connects TRBV18 to TRBJ1-2; 8 nucleotides agree with TRBD1. The germline CDR1 and CDR2 sequences are KGHSH and LQKENI. This CDR3 is 13 amino acids long. V trimming: 3 bases; J trimming: 5 bases; junction bases outside the gene matches: 2. CDR3 loop: CASSPDRDYGYTF. In nucleotides, the CDR3 is TGTGCCAGCTCACCGGACAGGGATTATGGCTACACCTTC.

The rearrangement links TRBV15 to TRBJ2-7; D ambiguous. The germline V and J ends were trimmed by 5 bases and 9 bases, with 20 bases remaining between them. The germline gives CDR1 LNHNV, CDR2 YYDKDF (reference sequence). The CDR3 runs 14 residues. The CDR3 loop reads CATSEHRPFIRQYV. CDR3 nucleotides: TGTGCCACCAGCGAACACAGACCATTCATTCGGCAGTACGTC.

The chain carries TRBV6-5 and TRBJ1-2, with D maybe TRBD1 (6 bases). V lost 7 bases and J lost 2, with 14 bases in between. Germline V gene lookup returns CDR1 MNHEY and CDR2 SVGAGI. The CDR3 runs 14 residues. The CDR3 region has the DNA TGTGCCAGCACCCGATCAACAGGGAACTATGGCTACACCTTC. It codes for CASTRSTGNYGYTF.

The chain has TRBV4-2 and TRBJ1-3; D remains ambiguous. The CDR3 contains 15 residues. Trimming shortened V by 1 base and J by 8 bases, and 15 bases separated the two germline ends. CDR1 and CDR2 from the germline V gene are LGHNA and YNFKEQ. The CDR3 loop reads CASSQVDRRGDTIYF. The CDR3 DNA follows: TGTGCCAGCAGCCAAGTGGACCGTCGCGGGGACACCATATATTTT.

V usage is TRBV19 and J usage is TRBJ2-3; D gene uncertain. The CDR3 totals 13 residues. Germline CDR1 LNHDA, CDR2 SQIVND (reference sequence). The V and J ends lost 8 bases and 4 bases respectively, with 13 bases between them. CDR3 sequence reads: CASQLMAADTQYF. The DNA of the CDR3 is TGTGCCAGTCAGTTAATGGCGGCAGATACGCAGTATTTT.

V is TRBV6-6 and J is TRBJ1-5; TRBD1 is a possible D gene (6 bases). Trimming pared 7 bases from V and 7 bases from J, leaving 14 bases between. Germline CDR1 reads MNHNY; CDR2 reads SVGAGI (reference sequence). CDR3 length: 13 amino acids. For the CDR3, the DNA is TGTGCCAGCAACCTCCAGACAGGACAGCCCCAGCATTTT. Its translation: CASNLQTGQPQHF.

The chain links TRBV11-2 to TRBJ1-1; TRBD1 might be the D (5 bases). The length of the CDR3 is 15 residues. The V and J ends lost 1 base and 0 bases respectively, with 9 bases between them. The V gene's germline CDR1 is SGHAT and CDR2 FQNNGV. As DNA, the CDR3 is TGTGCCAGCAGCTTAGTTCAGGGCCTGAACACTGAAGCTTTCTTT. Translation gives CASSLVQGLNTEAFF.

The chain combines TRBV27 with TRBJ2-3, with 8 nucleotides matching TRBD2. J was trimmed by 2 bases and V by 5 bases; bases with no gene match: 9. Germline V CDR1 and CDR2: MNHEY, SMNVEV (reference sequence). CDR3 length equals 16 residues. This CDR3 is CASSTRAGETTDTQYF. The CDR3 DNA reads as TGTGCCAGCAGTACCCGAGCGGGAGAAACCACAGATACGCAGTATTTT.

This clone was counted a single time. This rearrangement joins TRBV18 to TRBJ2-1; TRBD1 aligns across 7 bases. Germline-derived CDR1 and CDR2 are KGHSH and LQKENI. The CDR3 has 14 amino acids. V dropped 4 bases and J dropped 10; count of bases not matched to a gene: 10. As DNA, the CDR3 is TGTGCCAGCTCACTACATCGGGACAGTTTAGAGCAGTTCTTC. Translation gives CASSLHRDSLEQFF.

The chain joins TRBV7-9 to TRBJ2-3, with a weak D call TRBD2 (6 bases). V was shortened by 1 base and J by 4 bases, with 12 bases between the two germline ends. This CDR3 comprises 15 residues. CDR1 and CDR2 from the germline V gene are SEHNR and FQNEAQ (reference sequence). CDR3 region: CASSLGGGSSDTQYF. In nucleotides, the CDR3 is TGTGCCAGCAGCTTAGGAGGAGGGAGTTCAGATACGCAGTATTTT.

The chain is built from TRBV12-3 or TRBV12-4 and TRBJ1-1; 7 bases line up with TRBD1. The CDR3 consists of 12 residues. The V and J ends lost 3 bases and 8 bases, in that order; junction bases with no gene match: 3. CDR3 amino acids: CASSLGDREAFF. CDR3 DNA: TGTGCCAGCAGTTTGGGGGACAGAGAAGCTTTCTTT.

The chain links TRBV15 to TRBJ2-7, with 8 bases aligning to TRBD1. The germline CDR1 and CDR2 sequences are LNHNV and YYDKDF (reference sequence). The CDR3 consists of 15 residues. The V and J ends lost 0 bases and 3 bases, in that order; junction bases with no gene match: 4. This CDR3 is CATSRERTGNYEQYF. The CDR3 DNA is TGTGCCACCAGCAGAGAGAGGACAGGGAACTACGAGCAGTACTTC.

The gene calls are TRBV24-1 and TRBJ2-5; unclear D gene. The CDR3 totals 13 residues. CDR1 is KGHDR and CDR2 is SFDVKD in the germline V gene. V lost 3 bases and J 2 bases, leaving 6 bases between the germline ends. The CDR3 DNA reads as TGTGCCACCAGTGATCCCCTGCAAGAGACCCAGTACTTC. Protein sequence: CATSDPLQETQYF.